This T cell receptor (beta chain) was documented in a study of patients and donors after allogeneic stem cell transplantation. TCRdb called the RT-PCR reads again in MiXCR, with one record for every CDR3 protein. This table has approximately 61,000 distinct CDR3 sequences, about an eighth appearing once. This clonotype was picked up a small number of times. Germline trimming cut 7 bases from V and 5 bases from J; bases unmatched to any gene: 9. The CDR3 length is 13 residues. CDR1 and CDR2 from the germline V gene are DFQATT and SNEGSKA (reference sequence). The chain has TRBV20-1 and TRBJ2-7; 9 positions agree with TRBD1. The TCR originated in a human donor who was either an allogeneic HSCT recipient or a stem cell or donor lymphocyte infusion donor (not recorded which). It is not recorded whose cells these are; they may come from a transplant donor. The sequenced sample was blood, either unsorted or a sorted T cell fraction (not recorded which). As DNA, the CDR3 is TGCAGTGTCCCGACAGGGGGATTCCACGAGCAGTACTTC. Its protein product is CSVPTGGFHEQYF.